This T cell receptor (beta chain) came from a study of blood T cell repertoires in COVID-19. Whole-study context: COVID-19 samples, acute and convalescent, were from the United States, Italy and Spain.

This table comes from immunoSEQ multiplex PCR, and its TCRdb copy is limited to in-frame clones, with some not included. The data hold 150,000 to 200,000 clones, with 92% observed a single time. Seattle's cohort entered during active infection and was followed longitudinally. The TCR was taken from a man under 40 with COVID-19, enrolled during active disease. The sequencing sample was made of peripheral blood.

The CDR3: CSVGQGGVDAFF. Written as DNA, the CDR3 is TGCAGCGTTGGACAGGGGGGGGTTGATGCTTTCTTT. V usage is TRBV29-1 and J usage is TRBJ1-1; 9 nucleotides align to TRBD1. The V and J ends lost 4 bases and 11 bases, in that order; junction bases with no gene match: 8. Germline assignment: CDR1 SQVTM and CDR2 ANQGSEA. The CDR3 sequence is 12 residues long.